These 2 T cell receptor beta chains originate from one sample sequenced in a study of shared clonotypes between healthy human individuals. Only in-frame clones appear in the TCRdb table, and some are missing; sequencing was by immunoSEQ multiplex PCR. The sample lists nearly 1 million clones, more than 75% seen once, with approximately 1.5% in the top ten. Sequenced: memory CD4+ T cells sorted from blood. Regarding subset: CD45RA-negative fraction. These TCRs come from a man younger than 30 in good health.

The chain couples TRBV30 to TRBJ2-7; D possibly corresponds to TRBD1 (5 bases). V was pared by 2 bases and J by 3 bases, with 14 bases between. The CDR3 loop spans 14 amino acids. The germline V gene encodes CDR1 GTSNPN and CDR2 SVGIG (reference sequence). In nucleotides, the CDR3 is TGTGCCTGGAGTCCTCAGGGCTTCTTCTACGAGCAGTACTTC. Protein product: CAWSPQGFFYEQYF.

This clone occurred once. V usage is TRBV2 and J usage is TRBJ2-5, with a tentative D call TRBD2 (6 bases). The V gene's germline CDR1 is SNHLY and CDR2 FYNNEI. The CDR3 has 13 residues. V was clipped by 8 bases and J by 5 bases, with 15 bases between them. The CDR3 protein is CASSSDAGETQYF. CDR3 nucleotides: TGTGCCAGCTCTAGCGATGCGGGGGAGACCCAGTACTTC.